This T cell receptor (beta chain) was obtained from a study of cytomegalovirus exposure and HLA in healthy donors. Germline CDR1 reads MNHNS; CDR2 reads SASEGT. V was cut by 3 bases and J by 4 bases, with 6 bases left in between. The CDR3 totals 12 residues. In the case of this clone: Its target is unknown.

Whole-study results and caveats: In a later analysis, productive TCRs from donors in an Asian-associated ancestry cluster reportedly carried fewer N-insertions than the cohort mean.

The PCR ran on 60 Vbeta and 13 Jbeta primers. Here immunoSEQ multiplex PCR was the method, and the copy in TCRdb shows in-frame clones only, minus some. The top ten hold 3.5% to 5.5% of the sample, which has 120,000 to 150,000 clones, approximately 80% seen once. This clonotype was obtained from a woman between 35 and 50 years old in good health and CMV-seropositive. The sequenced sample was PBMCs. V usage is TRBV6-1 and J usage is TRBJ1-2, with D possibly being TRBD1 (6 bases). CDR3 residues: CASSDRGYGYTF. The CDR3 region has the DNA TGTGCCAGCAGTGACAGGGGCTATGGCTACACCTTC.